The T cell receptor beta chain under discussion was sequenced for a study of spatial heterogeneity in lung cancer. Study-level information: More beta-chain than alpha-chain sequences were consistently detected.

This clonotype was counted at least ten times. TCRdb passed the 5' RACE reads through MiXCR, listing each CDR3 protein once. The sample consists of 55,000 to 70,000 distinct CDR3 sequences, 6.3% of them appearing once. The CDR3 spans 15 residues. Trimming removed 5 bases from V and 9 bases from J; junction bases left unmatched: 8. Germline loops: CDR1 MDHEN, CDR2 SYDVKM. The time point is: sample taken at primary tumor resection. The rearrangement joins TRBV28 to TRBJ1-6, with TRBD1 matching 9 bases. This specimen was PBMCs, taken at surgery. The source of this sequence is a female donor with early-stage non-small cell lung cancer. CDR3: CASSPLGDRVSPLHF. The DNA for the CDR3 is TGTGCCAGCAGTCCACTCGGGGACAGGGTTTCACCCCTCCACTTT. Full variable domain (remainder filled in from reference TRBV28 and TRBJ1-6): DVKVTQSSRYLVKRTGEKVFLECVQDMDHENMFWYRQDPGLGLRLIYFSYDVKMKEKGDIPEGYSVSREKKERFSLILESASTNQTSMYLCASSPLGDRVSPLHFGNGTRLTVT.